This TCR beta chain is drawn from a study of Ad26.COV2.S vaccination and SARS-CoV-2 variants. In the study overall: Ad26.COV2.S was injected intramuscularly once or twice, 56 days apart.

Assay used: immunoSEQ multiplex PCR; TCRdb lists only in-frame clones, some missing. The table shows some 250,000 clones, with 70% to 90% occurring only once. The treatment was: around 19 received Ad26.COV2.S at low or high dose, single or two shots; 5 received placebo; per-sample allocation not given. Each sample was drawn 63 days after the first injection (of vaccine or placebo). Trimming left V 0 bases short and J 2 bases short, with 25 bases between. There are 21 residues in the CDR3. The germline V gene has CDR1 LGHNA and CDR2 YSLEER. Worth noting for this clone: Its antigen is not known.

Points from the study as a whole: Considerable breadth of spike-specific CD8+ and CD4+ T cell responses has reportedly been documented following vaccination.

The sample consisted of peripheral blood, taken in a trial of Ad26.COV2.S vaccine versus placebo. The sequence was collected from a person aged 18-65 years who received the Ad26.COV2.S COVID-19 vaccine or a placebo. The gene calls are TRBV4-3 and TRBJ1-4, with a possible D match to TRBD1 (5 bases). CDR3 coding DNA: TGCGCCAGCAGCCAAGATCGGTTGGGGAAGATAGGGGCCCCCACTAATGAAAAACTGTTTTTT. This gives the protein CASSQDRLGKIGAPTNEKLFF.